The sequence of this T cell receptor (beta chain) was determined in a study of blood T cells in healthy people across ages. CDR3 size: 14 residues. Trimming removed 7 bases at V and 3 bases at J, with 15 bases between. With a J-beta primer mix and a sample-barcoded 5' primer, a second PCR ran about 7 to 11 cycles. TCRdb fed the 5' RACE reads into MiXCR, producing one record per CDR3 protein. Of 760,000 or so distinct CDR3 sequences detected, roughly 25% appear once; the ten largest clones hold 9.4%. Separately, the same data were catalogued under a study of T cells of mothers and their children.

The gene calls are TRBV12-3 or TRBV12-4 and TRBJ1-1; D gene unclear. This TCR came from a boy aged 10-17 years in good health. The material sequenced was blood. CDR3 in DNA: TGTGCCAGCACTTGGGAGGTAGGGCACACTGAAGCTTTCTTT. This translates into CASTWEVGHTEAFF.